This T cell receptor (beta chain) was observed in a study of T-cell reconstitution after alpha-beta-depleted transplantation in children. Unique molecular identifiers were used to barcode this TCRbeta library. From the PCR reads, TCRdb called clonotypes with MiXCR, one entry per CDR3 protein. The sample has about 640,000 distinct CDR3 sequences; over 15% are singletons. The germline V and J ends were trimmed by 5 bases and 11 bases, with 13 bases remaining between them. This CDR3 has 12 amino acids. Per germline, CDR1 SGHRS and CDR2 YFSETQ. This clonotype was sampled from a human donor who donated a stem cell graft to a child with acute myeloid leukemia. The sample was PBMCs from the stem cell graft donor, taken from the stem cell graft. The rearrangement joins TRBV5-1 to TRBJ2-2; tentatively, D is TRBD1 (5 bases). The CDR3 sequence: CASSFDSFELFF. CDR3 bases: TGCGCCAGCAGTTTTGACAGCTTTGAGCTGTTTTTT.